This T cell receptor beta chain was documented in a study of T cells in Graves' hyperthyroidism and ophthalmopathy. Germline-derived CDR1 and CDR2 are LGHNA and YNFKEQ. Unmatched junction bases numbered 2, after V lost 0 bases and J lost 1 base. The CDR3 covers 16 residues. Amplification of TCR beta CDR3 regions used RNA as the template. Researchers ran a first-round RT-PCR on the TCR CDR3 using the HTBI primer set. TCRdb re-called the multiplex PCR reads through MiXCR, storing one row per CDR3 protein. The sample has fewer than 250,000 distinct CDR3 sequences, over 15% seen once. This clonotype occurred many times. It was uncontrolled infection, other autoimmune disease, pregnancy or lactation that excluded patients.

The genes are TRBV4-2 and TRBJ2-3; TRBD2 matches 9 bases. The sequenced sample was blood. This TCR derives from a woman aged 18-30 years with Graves' ophthalmopathy. The CDR3: CASSQDLAGGTDTQYF. The CDR3 DNA sequence: TGTGCCAGCAGCCAAGATTTAGCGGGAGGCACAGATACGCAGTATTTT.